The 27 T cell receptor beta chains below were found in one sample sequenced in a study of T cells after yellow fever vaccination. Via MiXCR, TCRdb re-called the 5' RACE reads, giving one row per CDR3 protein. The sample has 140,000 to 150,000 distinct CDR3 sequences; roughly 6.7% are singletons. This material consisted of CD4+ T cells sorted from PBMCs, taken 10 days after the yellow fever booster vaccination. All receptors come from a man aged 30 to 39 who received the YFV17D yellow fever vaccine.

Comment on this clonotype: One junction end does not reproduce the germline sequence, and a read error may be involved. The V gene is TRBV20-1, the J gene TRBJ1-5; D is unclear. The length of the CDR3 is 13 residues. Germline V gives CDR1 DFQATT, CDR2 SNEGSKA (reference sequence). In DNA, the CDR3 is TGCAGTGTTAGAGGCGGTTCCGGGAAGCCCCAGCATTTT. Its translation: CSVRGGSGKPQHF.

This clonotype was observed at least ten times. V is TRBV9 and J is TRBJ2-5, with 8 bases lining up with TRBD2. Germline loops: CDR1 SGDLS, CDR2 YYNGEE. The CDR3 is 14 residues long. The trim removed 4 bases at V and 5 bases at J, leaving 7 bases unmatched. CDR3 region: CASSPGAGDETQYF. CDR3 DNA: TGTGCCAGCAGCCCGGGAGCGGGAGATGAGACCCAGTACTTC.

This clonotype was counted at least ten times. This CDR3 reads CATSSADVNTGELFF. DNA of the CDR3: TGTGCCACCAGCTCAGCGGACGTGAACACCGGGGAGCTGTTTTTT. The rearrangement links TRBV24-1 to TRBJ2-2; D may be TRBD2 (5 bases). Germline CDR1 and CDR2: KGHDR and SFDVKD. CDR3 size: 15 residues. V was pared by 7 bases and J by 1 base, with 12 bases between.

This clonotype was picked up many times. CDR3 loop: CSVRRDGGEQFF. The CDR3 DNA reads TGCAGCGTTCGCAGGGACGGGGGTGAGCAGTTCTTC. The J gene is TRBJ2-1, the V gene TRBV29-1, with D possibly TRBD2 on 6 matching bases. Germline V gives CDR1 SQVTM, CDR2 ANQGSEA. Between the trimmed V and J ends, which lost 5 bases and 9 bases, there was a span of 14 bases. The CDR3 is 12 amino acids.

V gene TRBV5-4 combines with J gene TRBJ1-1; D uncertain. The CDR3 extends over 13 amino acids. V lost 0 bases and J 0 bases, leaving 3 bases between the germline ends. Per the germline V gene, CDR1 is SGHNT and CDR2 is YYREEE (reference sequence). This chain's CDR3 is CASSLDMNTEAFF. In DNA, the CDR3 is TGTGCCAGCAGCTTGGACATGAACACTGAAGCTTTCTTT.

This clonotype occurred a few times. V usage is TRBV20-1 and J usage is TRBJ2-1; D is possibly TRBD1 (6 bases). The CDR3 covers 12 residues. V shed 5 bases and J shed 10 bases, with 15 bases lying between them. CDR1 is DFQATT and CDR2 is SNEGSKA in the germline V gene (reference sequence). CDR3 sequence reads: CSAAPRGQEQFF. CDR3 nucleotides: TGCAGTGCTGCGCCCCGGGGACAAGAGCAGTTCTTC.

This clonotype was counted a few times. This rearrangement joins TRBV9 to TRBJ1-1; D gene uncertain. Germline-derived CDR1 and CDR2 are SGDLS and YYNGEE. V was trimmed by 0 bases and J by 4 bases, leaving 10 bases between them. CDR3 length: 14 residues. Here the CDR3 DNA reads TGTGCCAGCAGCGTAGGGCCGGCGGGCACTGAAGCTTTCTTT. It yields the protein CASSVGPAGTEAFF.

At least ten counts were recorded for this clonotype. J is TRBJ1-2 and V is TRBV12-3 or TRBV12-4, with a weak D call TRBD1 (5 bases). Trimming cost V 4 bases and J 4 bases, with 10 bases left between them. This CDR3 has 13 residues. Here the CDR3 reads CASSYRGSYGYTF. The CDR3 DNA sequence: TGTGCCAGCAGTTATCGGGGGTCCTATGGCTACACCTTC.

This clonotype was counted ten times or more. The chain has TRBV12-3 or TRBV12-4 and TRBJ1-5, with D perhaps matching TRBD1 (6 bases). The CDR3 covers 14 residues. Trimming cost V 1 base and J 7 bases, with 11 bases left between them. The CDR3 nucleotides read TGTGCCAGCAGTTTAGGGCAGCAGGGGCAGCCCCAGCATTTT. Its protein product is CASSLGQQGQPQHF.

This clonotype has at least ten counts. The chain carries TRBV20-1 and TRBJ1-5; TRBD1 aligns across 10 bases. The CDR3 covers 15 residues. With 1 base clipped from V and 9 bases from J, the junction kept 9 bases outside the gene matches. Looked up from germline, CDR1 is DFQATT and CDR2 is SNEGSKA (reference sequence). The CDR3, as DNA: TGCAGTGCTAGAGTGCCGGACAGGGGGAGGTCGCCCCAGCATTTT. This encodes CSARVPDRGRSPQHF.

This chain uses TRBV20-1 with TRBJ1-5; D gene unclear. Trimming stripped 5 bases from V and 3 bases from J, with 8 bases between. This CDR3 has 12 residues. CDR1 and CDR2 from the germline V gene are DFQATT and SNEGSKA (reference sequence). The CDR3 protein is CSAPPPNQPQHF. In DNA form, the CDR3 reads TGCAGTGCTCCCCCACCCAATCAGCCCCAGCATTTT.

There are many counts of this clonotype. This sequence joins TRBV6-1 and TRBJ2-2, with D tentatively TRBD2 (6 bases). CDR1 and CDR2 (germline): MNHNS, SASEGT. The ends were cut back, 6 bases at V and 7 bases at J, with 21 bases in the middle. The CDR3 loop spans 16 amino acids. Here the CDR3 reads CASSPAGPRTGGELFF. CDR3 sequence (DNA): TGTGCCAGCAGCCCCGCGGGACCCCGCACCGGCGGGGAGCTGTTTTTT.

This clonotype was recorded many times. V is TRBV10-1 and J is TRBJ2-7; weak D call: TRBD1 (6 bases). CDR1 is WNHNN and CDR2 is SYGVQD in the germline V gene (reference sequence). The V and J ends lost 0 bases and 5 bases respectively, with 11 bases between them. The CDR3 sequence is 14 residues long. In DNA, the CDR3 is TGCGCCAGCAGTGAGTCGTACAGGGACCACGAGCAGTACTTC. It specifies CASSESYRDHEQYF.

About this clonotype: Possible read error: a much larger clone is one base away. This chain uses TRBV7-2 with TRBJ2-6; D is perhaps TRBD1 (5 bases). The CDR3 has 13 amino acids. Germline loops: CDR1 SGHTA, CDR2 FQGNSA. The ends were cut back, 8 bases at V and 6 bases at J, with 11 bases in the middle. CDR3 in amino acids: CASATVSANVLTF. The CDR3 coding sequence is TGTGCCAGCGCGACAGTGTCGGCCAACGTCCTGACTTTC.

This clonotype was observed many times. The V and J genes are TRBV3-1 and TRBJ1-5, with D possibly being TRBD1 (5 bases). Germline loops: CDR1 LGHDT, CDR2 YNNKEL (reference sequence). The V gene lost 5 bases and the J gene lost 5 bases, with 22 bases spanning the gap. The CDR3 is 17 amino acids. CDR3: CASSVGIREGLYQPQHF. The CDR3 bases are TGTGCCAGCAGCGTCGGAATAAGAGAGGGACTCTATCAGCCCCAGCATTTT.

This clonotype was detected a few times. The chain couples TRBV7-2 to TRBJ1-1, with a tentative D call TRBD1 (6 bases). CDR1 is SGHTA and CDR2 is FQGNSA in the germline V gene. V was cut by 8 bases and J by 0 bases, with 13 bases left in between. The CDR3 extends over 14 amino acids. The CDR3 DNA follows: TGTGCCAGCCAACAGGGACCGCTGAACACTGAAGCTTTCTTT. Residues: CASQQGPLNTEAFF.

Many counts were recorded for this clonotype. J is TRBJ2-1 and V is TRBV20-1; 10 bases align to TRBD2. The CDR3 has 15 amino acids. Germline V gene lookup returns CDR1 DFQATT and CDR2 SNEGSKA (reference sequence). With V trimmed by 1 base and J by 4 bases, 4 bases remained unmatched. The CDR3 DNA sequence: TGCAGTGCTAGAGCCCATAGCGGGGGGTACAATGAGCAGTTCTTC. Its protein is CSARAHSGGYNEQFF.

This clonotype was picked up many times. The chain uses TRBV5-1 and TRBJ2-7; D not certain. Germline V gives CDR1 SGHRS, CDR2 YFSETQ. This CDR3 region has 14 residues. With 0 bases removed from V and 2 bases from J, the gap between germline ends came to 9 bases. The CDR3 loop is CASSLASPPYEQYF. The DNA of the CDR3 is TGCGCCAGCAGCTTGGCGTCCCCCCCCTACGAGCAGTACTTC.

V usage is TRBV5-6 and J usage is TRBJ1-2, with 7 bases matching TRBD1. This CDR3 comprises 14 residues. Per the germline V gene, CDR1 is SGHDT and CDR2 is YYEEEE. The junction had 1 base not matched to a gene; V was cut back by 0 bases and J by 2 bases. CDR3 loop: CASSLGGQNYGYTF. The CDR3 DNA reads TGTGCCAGCAGCTTGGGGGGACAGAACTATGGCTACACCTTC.

This clonotype was recorded at least ten times. The gene calls are TRBV30 and TRBJ2-2, with 10 bases that match TRBD2. Trimming at V came to 4 bases and at J to 5 bases, leaving 7 bases not matched to a gene. This CDR3 comprises 15 residues. CDR1 and CDR2 (germline): GTSNPN, SVGIG (reference sequence). CDR3: CAWMASGRWTGELFF. The CDR3, as DNA: TGTGCCTGGATGGCTAGCGGGAGATGGACCGGGGAGCTGTTTTTT. The entire variable domain, with the rest obtained from reference TRBV30 and TRBJ2-2, is as follows: SQTIHQWPATLVQPVGSPLSLECTVEGTSNPNLYWYRQAAGRGLQLLFYSVGIGQISSEVPQNLSASRPQDRQFILSSKKLLLSDSGFYLCAWMASGRWTGELFFGEGSRLTVL.

This clonotype came up many times. The chain recombines TRBV10-3 with TRBJ2-5; D might be TRBD1 (6 bases). Germline V gene data show CDR1 as ENHRY and CDR2 as SYGVKD. This CDR3 is built from 13 residues. V lost 5 bases and J 0 bases, leaving 7 bases between the germline ends. The CDR3 reads CAISRTDQETQYF. For the CDR3, the DNA is TGTGCCATCAGTCGGACAGACCAAGAGACCCAGTACTTC.

This clonotype came up many times. The V and J genes are TRBV29-1 and TRBJ1-2; D ambiguous. V was pared by 0 bases and J by 8 bases, with 10 bases between. Germline V CDR1 and CDR2: SQVTM, ANQGSEA. The CDR3 is made up of 12 amino acids. CDR3 in amino acids: CSVEDRIRGYTF. The CDR3 region has the DNA TGCAGCGTTGAAGATCGGATTAGGGGCTACACCTTC.

In DNA form, the CDR3 reads TGTGCCAGCAGCCAAGACGGACAGGGTGGGGAGACCCAGTACTTC. Translation: CASSQDGQGGETQYF. V is TRBV4-2 and J is TRBJ2-5, with TRBD1 matching over 8 bases. Trimming at V came to 0 bases and at J to 5 bases, leaving 5 bases not matched to a gene. Germline V CDR1 and CDR2: LGHNA, YNFKEQ. The CDR3 is 15 amino acids.

This clonotype was recorded a few times. The V call is TRBV12-3 or TRBV12-4, the J call TRBJ1-3; weak D call: TRBD1 (5 bases). This CDR3 has 12 amino acids. Trimming removed 10 bases at V and 3 bases at J, with 10 bases between. DNA for the CDR3: TGTGCCAACGGGGGAGTTGGAAACACCATATATTTT. Protein: CANGGVGNTIYF.

This clonotype was detected many times. This rearrangement joins TRBV15 to TRBJ2-1; 10 nucleotides match TRBD2. The CDR3 runs to 13 residues. Trimming removed 1 base from V and 13 bases from J; junction bases left unmatched: 4. The germline V gene has CDR1 LNHNV and CDR2 YYDKDF (reference sequence). The CDR3 protein is CATSRGLAGVQFF. The CDR3 DNA reads TGTGCCACCAGCAGAGGGCTAGCGGGAGTTCAGTTCTTC.

This clonotype has a count of ten or more. This sequence joins TRBV4-3 and TRBJ2-7, with a tentative D call TRBD1 (5 bases). The CDR3 loop spans 13 amino acids. Germline V gene data show CDR1 as LGHNA and CDR2 as YSLEER. Trimming stripped 2 bases from V and 5 bases from J, with 10 bases between. The CDR3 coding sequence is TGCGCCAGCAGCCAACGTCAGGGTGACGAGCAGTACTTC. This sequence encodes CASSQRQGDEQYF.

The chain recombines TRBV6-1 with TRBJ2-2; D perhaps matches TRBD1 (6 bases). From germline, CDR1 is MNHNS and CDR2 SASEGT. The V end lost 10 bases, the J end lost 1 base, and 13 bases lay between the germline ends. The CDR3 totals 14 residues. The CDR3 here is CANNPDRNTGELFF. DNA for the CDR3: TGTGCCAACAACCCGGACAGGAACACCGGGGAGCTGTTTTTT.